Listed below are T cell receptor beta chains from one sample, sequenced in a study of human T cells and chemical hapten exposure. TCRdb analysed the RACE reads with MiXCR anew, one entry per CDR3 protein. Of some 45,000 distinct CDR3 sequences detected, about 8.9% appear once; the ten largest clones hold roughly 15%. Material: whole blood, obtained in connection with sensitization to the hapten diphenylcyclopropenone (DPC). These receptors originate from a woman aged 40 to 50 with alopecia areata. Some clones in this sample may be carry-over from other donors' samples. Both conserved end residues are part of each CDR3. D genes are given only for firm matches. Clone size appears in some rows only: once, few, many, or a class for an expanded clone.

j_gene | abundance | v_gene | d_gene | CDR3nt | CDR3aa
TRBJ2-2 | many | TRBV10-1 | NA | TGCGCCAGCAGTGATTCGTTAAGGGCAGGGGCGAACACCGGGGAGCTGTTTTTT | CASSDSLRAGANTGELFF
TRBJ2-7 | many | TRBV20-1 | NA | TGCAGTGCTAAACTGTACGAGCAGTACTTC | CSAKLYEQYF
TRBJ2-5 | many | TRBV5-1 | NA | TGCGCCAGCAGCTTGGTTCGGGGTGAGACCCAGTACTTC | CASSLVRGETQYF
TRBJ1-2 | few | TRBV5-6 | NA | TGTGCCAGCAGCTTTACGACAAACTATGGCTACACCTTC | CASSFTTNYGYTF
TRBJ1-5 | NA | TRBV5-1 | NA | TGCGCCAGCAGCTGGGGCATCAATCAGCCCCAGCATTTT | CASSWGINQPQHF
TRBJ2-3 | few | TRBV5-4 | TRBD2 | TGTGCCAGCAGCTTGGGCGGGGGGGCCCCAGATACGCAGTATTTT | CASSLGGGAPDTQYF
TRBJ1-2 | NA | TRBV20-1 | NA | TGCAGTGCTAGTCTCGGACAAGGGTGGGTTTCTGGCTACACCTTC | CSASLGQGWVSGYTF
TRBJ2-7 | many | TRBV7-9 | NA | TGTGCCAGCAGCTACCGGGACGGCGGGGAGCAGTACTTC | CASSYRDGGEQYF
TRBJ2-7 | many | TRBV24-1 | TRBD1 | TGTGCCACCAGTGATCAGGACAGGGACGAGCAGTACTTC | CATSDQDRDEQYF
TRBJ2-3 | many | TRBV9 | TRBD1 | TGTGCCAGCAGCGGCGGATACCGGGACAGGAATTCGGATACGCAGTATTTT | CASSGGYRDRNSDTQYF
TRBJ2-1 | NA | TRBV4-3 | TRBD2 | TGCGCCAGCAGCCAACTTGCGACTAGCGGGCCGAATGAGCAGTTCTTC | CASSQLATSGPNEQFF
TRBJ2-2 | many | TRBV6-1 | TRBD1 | TGTGCCAGCATTGGGGCCGGGACAGGGACCGGGGAGCTGTTTTTT | CASIGAGTGTGELFF
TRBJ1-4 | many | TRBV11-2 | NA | TGTGCCAGCAGCTCCAGGGCGTTTGATGAAAAACTGTTTTTT | CASSSRAFDEKLFF
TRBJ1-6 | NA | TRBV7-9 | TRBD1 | TGTGCCAGCAGCAATGCCGGGACAGCTAATTCACCCCTCCACTTT | CASSNAGTANSPLHF
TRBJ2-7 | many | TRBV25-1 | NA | TGTGCCAGCGCGGGTGGGGGAACCTACGAGCAGTACTTC | CASAGGGTYEQYF
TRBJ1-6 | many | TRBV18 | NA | TGTGCCAGCTCACCAGAAGGGACTGCAAATTCACCCCTCCACTTT | CASSPEGTANSPLHF